This T cell receptor beta chain was retrieved from a study of beta chain features in type 1 diabetes (dated by TCRdb to about 2018). As for the study more broadly: Patients and healthy donors did not differ in mean age, gender distribution, total cell number or subset yield. The study compared TCRB repertoires of sorted circulating CD4+ T cell subsets between recently diagnosed type 1 diabetes patients and matched healthy donors. A total of under 120,000,000 sorted cells were examined across all samples, and RNA yield correlated strongly with the number of cells per subset. Naive and central memory subsets were obtained from all 30 or so donors, but regulatory and stem cell-like memory subsets were isolated from only 8 patients and about eight healthy donors.

Overall study results and their limits: Because cDNA was sequenced instead of genomic DNA, highly expressing activated cells could be over-represented, though the groups showed no difference in activation or CD3 levels. HLA sub-analyses involved small numbers of individuals, so any influence of HLA type on TCRB rearrangement remained unresolved. In all four CD4+ subsets, TCRB CDR3 length was moderately but significantly shorter in type 1 diabetes patients. PCR may preferentially amplify shorter templates, but because patient and control samples were amplified and corrected together, any resulting skew would affect both groups equally. Naive, central memory and regulatory TCRB repertoires appeared more similar among patients than among healthy donors. At VDJ recombination sites, type 1 diabetes patients had fewer insertions and more deleted nucleotides, which implies abnormalities in thymic rearrangement.

The entire amount of isolated RNA was reverse transcribed using the High Capacity cDNA Reverse Transcription Kit, so the sequenced TCRB transcripts were expressed ones. Deep immunoSEQ sequencing was applied to naive, central memory and regulatory T cell samples, giving an average of approximately 4 million total reads per sample. Sorted cells were lysed in RLT buffer, and RNA was extracted using DNase-treated RNeasy Micro or Mini kits according to cell number. Each cell subset was processed on its own to prevent cross-contamination, while patient and healthy donor samples were processed together. The immunoSEQ multiplex PCR was used to amplify TCRB sequences from cDNA, generating 87-bp fragments that spanned the CDR3 region. Sequencing of the amplicons was performed on the Illumina HiSeq platform. As for the original processing: PCR bias was corrected computationally using synthetic template baselines, and reads within Hamming distance 2 were collapsed, with unmergeable singletons discarded. By aligning reads against IMGT, V, D and J genes, CDR3 length, and insertions or deletions at six rearrangement sites were assigned. Within each subset, clonotype counts were normalized to the number of sorted cells before true diversity and Gini coefficients were calculated with the tcR R package. The overlap coefficient, calculated on TCRB nucleotide sequences, was used to quantify repertoire sharing. TCRdb stores this immuneACCESS table with in-frame sequences only. Part of the clones is absent; in the studies checked, under half of the shortfall reflects unresolved V genes, and no reason is known for the rest. V and J calls and clone size are as listed in that table; D and trimming were resolved from the DNA. The sample table records about 340,000 clones; around 9.7% of these occur just once. Roughly 1% of the sample lies in the top ten.

Each donor gave one peripheral blood draw, roughly 110 mL on average, collected into heparinised tubes. A BD FACSAria II and a panel including CD45RO, CCR7, CD25, CD127, CD95 and CD27 were used to sort naive, central memory, regulatory and stem cell-like memory CD4+ T cells. Purity was above 98% for every sorted population. Right away, PBMCs were isolated by Lymphoprep density gradient centrifugation and were stained directly, with no culture step. Samples were stained and sorted in pairs, with one healthy donor and one patient per experiment, so that batch effects were minimized. This clone was found a few times. The target of this receptor is not known. No base qualities exist here, and no much larger clone lies one base off it. Germline trimming: 4 bases from V, 7 bases from J; junction bases outside gene matches: 13. CDR1 and CDR2, per the germline V gene, are SGHRS and YFSETQ. The CDR3 spans 16 residues, from the cysteine through the phenylalanine. The kept DNA is CDR3 alone, 48 bases in frame from the first base.

Recombination connected TRBV5-1 to TRBJ2-5; 10 middle bases align to TRBD2. Sequenced: central memory CD4+ T cells from blood. The origin of this receptor is a young man with type 1 diabetes. The CDR3 reads as follows: CASSPSASGGAGTQYF. The sequence in DNA is TGCGCCAGCAGCCCTTCGGCGAGCGGGGGGGCAGGGACCCAGTACTTC.